The clone carrying this TCR beta chain was observed a handful of times. Its antigen is not known. CDR1 is SNHLY and CDR2 is FYNNEI in the germline V gene. V was cut by 4 bases and J by 1 base, with 7 bases left in between. The CDR3 sequence is 13 residues long. Primers included in the PCR were 60 Vbeta and 13 Jbeta primers. Assay used: immunoSEQ multiplex PCR; TCRdb lists only in-frame clones, some missing. The sample lists about 140,000 clones, about 77% occurring once. The sample comes from a study of cytomegalovirus exposure and HLA in healthy donors. Study-level results: Being productive about 90% or about 30% of the time was typical of most TCR beta V segments in an earlier analysis.

Sequencing used PBMCs. The TCR originated in a female donor in good health and CMV-seronegative. The chain links TRBV2 to TRBJ1-1; D remains ambiguous. DNA of the CDR3: TGTGCCAGCAGTGGGGAGGGGAACACTGAAGCTTTCTTT. Translated, it gives CASSGEGNTEAFF.